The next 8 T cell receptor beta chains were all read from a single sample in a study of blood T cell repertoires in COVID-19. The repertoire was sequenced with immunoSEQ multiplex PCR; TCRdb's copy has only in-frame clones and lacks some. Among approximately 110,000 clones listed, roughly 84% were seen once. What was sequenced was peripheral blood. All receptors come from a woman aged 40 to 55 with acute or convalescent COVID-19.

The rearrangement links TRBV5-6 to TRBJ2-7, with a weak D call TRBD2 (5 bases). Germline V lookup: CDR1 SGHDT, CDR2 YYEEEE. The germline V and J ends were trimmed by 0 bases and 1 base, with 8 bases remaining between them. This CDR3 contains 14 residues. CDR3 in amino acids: CASSLDTGSYEQYF. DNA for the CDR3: TGTGCCAGCAGCTTGGACACGGGATCCTACGAGCAGTACTTC.

Here the CDR3 DNA reads TGTGCCAGCAGTCCGACAGGGGCGGGTGGCTACACCTTC. This codes for CASSPTGAGGYTF. The genes are TRBV12-3 or TRBV12-4 and TRBJ1-2, with 8 bases fitting TRBD1. V dropped 5 bases and J dropped 7; count of bases not matched to a gene: 6. This CDR3 is built from 13 residues.

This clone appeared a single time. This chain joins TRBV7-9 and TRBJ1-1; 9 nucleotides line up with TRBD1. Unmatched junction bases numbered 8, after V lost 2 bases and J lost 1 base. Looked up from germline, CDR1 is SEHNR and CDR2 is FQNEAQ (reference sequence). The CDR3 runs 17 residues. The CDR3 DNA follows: TGTGCCAGCAGCTTACCCCCCTTACAGGGGGCGAACACTGAAGCTTTCTTT. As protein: CASSLPPLQGANTEAFF.

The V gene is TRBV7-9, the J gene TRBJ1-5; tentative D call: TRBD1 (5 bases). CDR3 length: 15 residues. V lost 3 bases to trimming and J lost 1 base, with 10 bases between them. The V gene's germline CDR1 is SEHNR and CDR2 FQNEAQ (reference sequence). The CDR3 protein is CASSFGAPSNQPQHF. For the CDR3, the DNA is TGTGCCAGCAGCTTTGGGGCCCCGAGCAATCAGCCCCAGCATTTT. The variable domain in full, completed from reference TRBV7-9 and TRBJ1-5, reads DTGVSQNPRHKITKRGQNVTFRCDPISEHNRLYWYRQTLGQGPEFLTYFQNEAQLEKSRLLSDRFSAERPKGSFSTLEIQRTEQGDSAMYLCASSFGAPSNQPQHFGDGTRLSIL.

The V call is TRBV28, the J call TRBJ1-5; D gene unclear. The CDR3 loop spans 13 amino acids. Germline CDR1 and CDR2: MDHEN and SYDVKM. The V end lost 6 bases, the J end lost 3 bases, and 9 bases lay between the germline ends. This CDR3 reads CASSPDFNQPQHF. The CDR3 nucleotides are TGTGCCAGCAGCCCCGACTTCAATCAGCCCCAGCATTTT. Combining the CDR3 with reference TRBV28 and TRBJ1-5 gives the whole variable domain DVKVTQSSRYLVKRTGEKVFLECVQDMDHENMFWYRQDPGLGLRLIYFSYDVKMKEKGDIPEGYSVSREKKERFSLILESASTNQTSMYLCASSPDFNQPQHFGDGTRLSIL.

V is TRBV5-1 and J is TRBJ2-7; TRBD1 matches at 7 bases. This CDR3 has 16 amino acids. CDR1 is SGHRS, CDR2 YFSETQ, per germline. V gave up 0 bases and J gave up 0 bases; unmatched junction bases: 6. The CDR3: CASSLATGFSSYEQYF. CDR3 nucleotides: TGCGCCAGCAGCTTGGCGACAGGGTTTAGCTCCTACGAGCAGTACTTC.

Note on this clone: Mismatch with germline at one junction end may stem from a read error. In DNA, the CDR3 is TGTGCCAGCAGCCTTAGGACAGGTCCAACTTCCTTC. Protein sequence: CASSLRTGPTSF. The rearrangement joins TRBV3-1 (or the pseudogene TRBV3-2) to TRBJ2-7; 7 nucleotides match TRBD1. Germline CDR1 is LGHDT and CDR2 is YNNKEL (reference sequence). The CDR3 extends over 12 amino acids.

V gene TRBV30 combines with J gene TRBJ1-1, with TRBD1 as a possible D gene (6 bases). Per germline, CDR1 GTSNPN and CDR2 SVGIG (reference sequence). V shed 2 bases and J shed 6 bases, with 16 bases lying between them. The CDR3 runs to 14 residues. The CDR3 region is CAWSLSGRGSEAFF. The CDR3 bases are TGTGCCTGGAGTCTCTCGGGCAGGGGTTCTGAAGCTTTCTTT.